Sequencing of this TCR beta chain was carried out in a study of blood T cell repertoires in COVID-19. For the study at large: Samples of COVID-19 (acute and convalescent) were obtained from the United States, Italy and Spain.

Germline loops: CDR1 WSHSY, CDR2 SAAADI. This CDR3 region has 14 residues. The V and J ends lost 8 bases and 4 bases, in that order; junction bases with no gene match: 9. Per the study methods: Nucleated cell counts were estimated from reference gene primer amplification. TCRdb's table, derived via immunoSEQ multiplex PCR, lists solely in-frame clones and lacks some. The V and J calls and clone size come from that table; D and trimming were worked out from the DNA. The table includes about 18,000 clones, approximately 90% detected once. The sequenced sample consisted of peripheral blood. The chain couples TRBV10-2 to TRBJ2-7; TRBD1 matches at 9 bases. The receptor's source is a man between 40 and 49 years old with active COVID-19. CDR3 loop: CASSAGTGTYEQYF. The CDR3 DNA reads TGCGCCAGCTCGGCCGGGACAGGGACTTACGAGCAGTACTTC.